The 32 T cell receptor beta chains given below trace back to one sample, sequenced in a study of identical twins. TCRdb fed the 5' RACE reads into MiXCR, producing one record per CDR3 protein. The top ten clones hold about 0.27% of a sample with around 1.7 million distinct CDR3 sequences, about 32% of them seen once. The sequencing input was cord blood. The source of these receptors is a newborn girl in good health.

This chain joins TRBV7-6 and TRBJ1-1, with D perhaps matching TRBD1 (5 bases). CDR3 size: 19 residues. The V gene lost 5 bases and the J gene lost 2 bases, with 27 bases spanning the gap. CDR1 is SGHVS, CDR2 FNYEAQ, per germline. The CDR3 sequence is CASSPQYDSLRRSNTEAFF. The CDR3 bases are TGTGCCAGCAGCCCTCAGTACGACAGCCTCCGGCGATCAAACACTGAAGCTTTCTTT.

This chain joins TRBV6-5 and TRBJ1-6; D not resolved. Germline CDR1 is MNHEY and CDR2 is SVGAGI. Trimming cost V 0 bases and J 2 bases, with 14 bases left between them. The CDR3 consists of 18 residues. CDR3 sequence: CASSYSPGGRPYNSPLHF. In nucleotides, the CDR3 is TGTGCCAGCAGTTACTCCCCAGGCGGGCGCCCCTATAATTCACCCCTCCACTTT.

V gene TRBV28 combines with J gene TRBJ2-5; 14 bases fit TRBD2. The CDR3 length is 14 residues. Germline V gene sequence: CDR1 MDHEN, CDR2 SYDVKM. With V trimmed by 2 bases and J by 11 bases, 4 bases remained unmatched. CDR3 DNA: TGTGCCAGCAGTTTAGGGACTAGCGGGAGCCGGCAGTACTTC. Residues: CASSLGTSGSRQYF.

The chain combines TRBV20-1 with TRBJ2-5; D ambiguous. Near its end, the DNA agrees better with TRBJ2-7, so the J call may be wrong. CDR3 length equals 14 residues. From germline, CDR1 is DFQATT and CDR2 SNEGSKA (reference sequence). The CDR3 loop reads CSARGSQPPYEQYF. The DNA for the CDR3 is TGCAGTGCTAGGGGCTCCCAACCGCCTTACGAGCAGTACTTC.

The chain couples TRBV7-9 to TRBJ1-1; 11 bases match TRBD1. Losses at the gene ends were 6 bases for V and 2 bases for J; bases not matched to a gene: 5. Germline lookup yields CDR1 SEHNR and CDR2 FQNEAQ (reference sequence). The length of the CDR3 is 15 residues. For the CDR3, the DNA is TGTGCCAGCAGGTGGGGGACAGGGGGTAACACTGAAGCTTTCTTT. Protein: CASRWGTGGNTEAFF.

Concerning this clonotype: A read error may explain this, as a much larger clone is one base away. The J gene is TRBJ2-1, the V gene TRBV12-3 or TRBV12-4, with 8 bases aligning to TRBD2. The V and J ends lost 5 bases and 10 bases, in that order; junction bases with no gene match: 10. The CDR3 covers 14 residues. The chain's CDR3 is CASSPLAGFYEQFF. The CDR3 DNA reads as TGTGCCAGCAGTCCCCTAGCGGGTTTCTACGAGCAGTTCTTC.

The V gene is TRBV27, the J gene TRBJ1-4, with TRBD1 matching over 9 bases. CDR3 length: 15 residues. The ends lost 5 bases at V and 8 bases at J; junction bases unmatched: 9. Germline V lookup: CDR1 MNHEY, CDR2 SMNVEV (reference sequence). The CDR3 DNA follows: TGTGCCAGCAGTGCTCTACAGGGGGCCGGGGAAAAACTGTTTTTT. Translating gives CASSALQGAGEKLFF. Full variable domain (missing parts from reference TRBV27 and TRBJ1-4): EAQVTQNPRYLITVTGKKLTVTCSQNMNHEYMSWYRQDPGLGLRQIYYSMNVEVTDKGDVPEGYKVSRKEKRNFPLILESPSPNQTSLYFCASSALQGAGEKLFFGSGTQLSVL.

The CDR3 loop is CASSPVRPETQYF. CDR3 nucleotides: TGTGCCAGCAGCCCCGTGAGGCCAGAGACCCAGTACTTC. This rearrangement joins TRBV6-5 to TRBJ2-5, with D uncertain. There are 13 residues in the CDR3. V gave up 6 bases and J gave up 4 bases, with 12 bases separating them. The V gene's germline CDR1 is MNHEY and CDR2 SVGAGI.

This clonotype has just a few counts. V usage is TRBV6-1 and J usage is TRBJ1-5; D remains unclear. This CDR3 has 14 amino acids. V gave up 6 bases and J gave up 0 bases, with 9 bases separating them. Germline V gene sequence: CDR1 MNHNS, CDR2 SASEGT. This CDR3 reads CASSHQDSNQPQHF. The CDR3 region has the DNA TGTGCCAGCAGCCATCAGGATAGCAATCAGCCCCAGCATTTT.

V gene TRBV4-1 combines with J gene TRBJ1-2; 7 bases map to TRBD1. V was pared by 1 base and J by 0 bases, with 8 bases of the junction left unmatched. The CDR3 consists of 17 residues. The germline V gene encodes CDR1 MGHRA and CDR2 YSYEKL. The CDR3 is CASSQAARDRANYGYTF. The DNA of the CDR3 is TGCGCCAGCAGCCAAGCTGCTCGGGACAGAGCTAACTATGGCTACACCTTC.

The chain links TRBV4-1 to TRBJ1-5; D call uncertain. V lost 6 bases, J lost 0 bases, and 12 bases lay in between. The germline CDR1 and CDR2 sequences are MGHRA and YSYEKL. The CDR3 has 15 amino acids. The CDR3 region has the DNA TGCGCCAGCAGGCTGAGGGTTTATAGCAATCAGCCCCAGCATTTT. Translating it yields CASRLRVYSNQPQHF.

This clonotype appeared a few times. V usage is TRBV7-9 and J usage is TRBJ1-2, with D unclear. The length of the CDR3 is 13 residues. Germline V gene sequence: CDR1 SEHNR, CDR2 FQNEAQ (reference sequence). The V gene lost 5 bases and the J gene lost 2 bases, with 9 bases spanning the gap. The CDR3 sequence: CASSIQTNYGYTF. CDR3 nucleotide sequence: TGTGCCAGCAGCATACAGACGAACTATGGCTACACCTTC. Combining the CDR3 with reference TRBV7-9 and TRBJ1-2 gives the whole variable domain DTGVSQNPRHKITKRGQNVTFRCDPISEHNRLYWYRQTLGQGPEFLTYFQNEAQLEKSRLLSDRFSAERPKGSFSTLEIQRTEQGDSAMYLCASSIQTNYGYTFGSGTRLTVV.

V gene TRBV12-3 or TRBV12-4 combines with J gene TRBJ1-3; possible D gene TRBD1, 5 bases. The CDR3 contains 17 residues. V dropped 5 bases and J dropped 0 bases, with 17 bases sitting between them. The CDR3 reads CASSPLLRQLSGNTIYF. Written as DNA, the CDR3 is TGTGCCAGCAGTCCCCTCCTCCGACAGCTCTCTGGAAACACCATATATTTT.

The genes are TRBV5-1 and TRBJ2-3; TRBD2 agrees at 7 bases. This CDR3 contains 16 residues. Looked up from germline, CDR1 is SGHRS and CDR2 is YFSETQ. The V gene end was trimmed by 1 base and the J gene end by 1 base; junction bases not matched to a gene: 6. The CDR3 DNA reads TGCGCCAGCAGCTTGCGGCGGGAGATTCGCACAGATACGCAGTATTTT. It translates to CASSLRREIRTDTQYF.

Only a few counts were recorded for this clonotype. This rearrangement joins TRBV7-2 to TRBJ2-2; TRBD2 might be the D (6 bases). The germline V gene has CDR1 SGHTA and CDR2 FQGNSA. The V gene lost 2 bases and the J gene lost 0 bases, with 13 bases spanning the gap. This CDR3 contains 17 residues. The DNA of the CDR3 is TGTGCCAGCAGCTTATTCGTAGCTAGCGCGAACACCGGGGAGCTGTTTTTT. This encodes CASSLFVASANTGELFF.

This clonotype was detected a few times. The CDR3 DNA follows: TGTGCCAGCAGAAACCCCCCGTCTCGGCTACGGGAGGGCCCGACAGATACGCAGTATTTT. Protein: CASRNPPSRLREGPTDTQYF. V usage is TRBV7-2 and J usage is TRBJ2-3; the match to TRBD2 covers 8 bases. The CDR3 extends over 20 amino acids. With 6 bases clipped from V and 3 bases from J, the junction kept 23 bases outside the gene matches. Per the germline V gene, CDR1 is SGHTA and CDR2 is FQGNSA.

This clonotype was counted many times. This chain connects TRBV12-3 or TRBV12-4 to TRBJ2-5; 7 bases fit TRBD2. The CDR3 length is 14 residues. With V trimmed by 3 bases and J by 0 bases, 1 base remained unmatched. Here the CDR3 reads CASSLGGDQETQYF. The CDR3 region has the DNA TGTGCCAGCAGTTTGGGAGGGGACCAAGAGACCCAGTACTTC.

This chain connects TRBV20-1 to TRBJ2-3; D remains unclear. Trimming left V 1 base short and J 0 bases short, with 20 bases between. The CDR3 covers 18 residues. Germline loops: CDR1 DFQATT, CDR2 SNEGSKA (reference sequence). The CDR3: CSARVRFAAASSTDTQYF. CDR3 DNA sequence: TGCAGTGCTAGAGTCCGATTTGCCGCAGCCTCTAGCACAGATACGCAGTATTTT.

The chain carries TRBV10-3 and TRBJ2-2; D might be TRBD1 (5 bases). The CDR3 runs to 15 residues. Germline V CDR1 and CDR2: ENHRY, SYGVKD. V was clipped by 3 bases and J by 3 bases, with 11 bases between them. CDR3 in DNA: TGTGCCATCAGTGAAGTGGTAGGGGACACCGGGGAGCTGTTTTTT. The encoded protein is CAISEVVGDTGELFF.

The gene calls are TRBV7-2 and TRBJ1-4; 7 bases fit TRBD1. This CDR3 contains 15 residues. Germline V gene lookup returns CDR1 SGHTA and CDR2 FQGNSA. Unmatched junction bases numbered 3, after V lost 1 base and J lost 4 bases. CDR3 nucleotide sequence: TGTGCCAGCAGCTTAGGGGACAGTCGTAATGAAAAACTGTTTTTT. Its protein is CASSLGDSRNEKLFF.

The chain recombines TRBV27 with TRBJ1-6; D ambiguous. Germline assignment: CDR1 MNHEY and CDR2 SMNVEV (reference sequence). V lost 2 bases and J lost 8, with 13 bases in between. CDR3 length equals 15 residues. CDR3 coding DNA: TGTGCCAGCAGTTTACGCGGGCCCCCCTATTCACCCCTCCACTTT. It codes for CASSLRGPPYSPLHF.

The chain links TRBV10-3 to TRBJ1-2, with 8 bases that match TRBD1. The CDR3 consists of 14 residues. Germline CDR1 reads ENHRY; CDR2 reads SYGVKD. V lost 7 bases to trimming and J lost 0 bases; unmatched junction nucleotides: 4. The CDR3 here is CAITPQGANYGYTF. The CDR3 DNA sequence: TGTGCCATCACCCCACAGGGGGCTAACTATGGCTACACCTTC.

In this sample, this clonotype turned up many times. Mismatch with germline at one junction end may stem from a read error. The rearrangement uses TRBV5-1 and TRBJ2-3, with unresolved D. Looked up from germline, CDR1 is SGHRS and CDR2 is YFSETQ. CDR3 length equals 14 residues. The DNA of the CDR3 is TGTGCCAGCAGCCTCGGACGTCCCACAGATACGCAGTATTTT. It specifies CASSLGRPTDTQYF.

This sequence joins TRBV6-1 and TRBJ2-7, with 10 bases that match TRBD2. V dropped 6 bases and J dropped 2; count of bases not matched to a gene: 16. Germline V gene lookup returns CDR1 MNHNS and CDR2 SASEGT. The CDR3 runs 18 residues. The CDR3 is CASRDRAETSGSPYEQYF. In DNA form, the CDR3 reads TGTGCCAGCAGGGACAGGGCTGAGACTAGCGGGTCCCCCTACGAGCAGTACTTC.

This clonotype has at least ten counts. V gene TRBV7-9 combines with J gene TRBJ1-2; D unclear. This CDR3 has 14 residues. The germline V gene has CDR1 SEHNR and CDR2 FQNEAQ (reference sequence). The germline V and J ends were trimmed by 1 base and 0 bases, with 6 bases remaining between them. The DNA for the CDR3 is TGTGCCAGCAGCTTAGTACCCTCTAACTATGGCTACACCTTC. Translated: CASSLVPSNYGYTF.

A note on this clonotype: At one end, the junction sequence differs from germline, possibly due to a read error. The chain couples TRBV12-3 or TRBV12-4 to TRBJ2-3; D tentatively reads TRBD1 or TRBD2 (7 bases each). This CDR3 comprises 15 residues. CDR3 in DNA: TGTGCCAGCACCAGGACTAGAGGGGGGACAGATATGCAGTATTTT. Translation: CASTRTRGGTDMQYF.

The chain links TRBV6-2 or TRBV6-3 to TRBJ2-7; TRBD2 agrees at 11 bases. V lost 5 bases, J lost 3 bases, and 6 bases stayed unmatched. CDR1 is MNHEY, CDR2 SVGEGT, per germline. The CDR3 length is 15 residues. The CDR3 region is CASSTLTSGNYEQYF. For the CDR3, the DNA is TGTGCCAGCAGTACCCTGACTAGCGGGAACTACGAGCAGTACTTC.

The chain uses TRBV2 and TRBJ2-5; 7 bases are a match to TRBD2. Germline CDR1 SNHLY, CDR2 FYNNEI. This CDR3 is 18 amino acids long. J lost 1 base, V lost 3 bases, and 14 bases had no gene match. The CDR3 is CASSETGLADDFQETQYF. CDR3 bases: TGTGCCAGCAGTGAGACGGGCCTAGCGGACGATTTCCAAGAGACCCAGTACTTC.

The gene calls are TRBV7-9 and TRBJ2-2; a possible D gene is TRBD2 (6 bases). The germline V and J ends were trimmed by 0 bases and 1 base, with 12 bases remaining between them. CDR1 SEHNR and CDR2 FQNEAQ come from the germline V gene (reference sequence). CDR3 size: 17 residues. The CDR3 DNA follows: TGTGCCAGCAGCTTAGCTACTTTTAGCGGGAACACCGGGGAGCTGTTTTTT. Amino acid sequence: CASSLATFSGNTGELFF.

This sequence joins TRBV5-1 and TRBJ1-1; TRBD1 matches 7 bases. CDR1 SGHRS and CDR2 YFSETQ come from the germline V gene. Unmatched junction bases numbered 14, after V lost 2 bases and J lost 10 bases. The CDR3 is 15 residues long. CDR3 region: CASSLAPDRIEVAFF. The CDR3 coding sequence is TGCGCCAGCAGCTTAGCCCCGGACAGGATTGAAGTAGCTTTCTTT.

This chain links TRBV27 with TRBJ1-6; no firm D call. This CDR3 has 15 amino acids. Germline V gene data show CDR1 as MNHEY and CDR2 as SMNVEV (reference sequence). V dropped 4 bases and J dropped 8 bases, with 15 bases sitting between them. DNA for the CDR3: TGTGCCAGCAGTTCGCCCCATGGCGGCTATTCACCCCTCCACTTT. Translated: CASSSPHGGYSPLHF.

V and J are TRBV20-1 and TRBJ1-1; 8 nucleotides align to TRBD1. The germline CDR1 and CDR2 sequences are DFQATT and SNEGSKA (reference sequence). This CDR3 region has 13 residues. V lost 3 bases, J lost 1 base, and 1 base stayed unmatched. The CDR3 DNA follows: TGCAGTGCTAGCAGGGGGCCGAACACTGAAGCTTTCTTT. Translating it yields CSASRGPNTEAFF.